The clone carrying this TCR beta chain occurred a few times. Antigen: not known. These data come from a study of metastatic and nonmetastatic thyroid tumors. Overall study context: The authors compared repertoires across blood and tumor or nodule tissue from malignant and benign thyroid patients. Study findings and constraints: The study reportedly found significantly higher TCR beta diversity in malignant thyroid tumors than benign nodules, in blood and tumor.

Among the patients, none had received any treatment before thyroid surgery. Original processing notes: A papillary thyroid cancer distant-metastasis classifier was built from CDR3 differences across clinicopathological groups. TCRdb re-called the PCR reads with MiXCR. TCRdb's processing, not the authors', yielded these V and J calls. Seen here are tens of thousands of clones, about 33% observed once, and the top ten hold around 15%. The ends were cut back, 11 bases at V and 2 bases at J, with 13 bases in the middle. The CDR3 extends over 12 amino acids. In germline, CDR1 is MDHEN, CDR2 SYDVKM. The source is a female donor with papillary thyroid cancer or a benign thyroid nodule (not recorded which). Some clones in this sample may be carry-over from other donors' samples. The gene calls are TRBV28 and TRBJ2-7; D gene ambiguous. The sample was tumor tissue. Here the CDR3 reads CASNLSPYEQYF. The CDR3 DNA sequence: TGTGCCTCTAACCTTTCCCCCTACGAGCAGTACTTC.